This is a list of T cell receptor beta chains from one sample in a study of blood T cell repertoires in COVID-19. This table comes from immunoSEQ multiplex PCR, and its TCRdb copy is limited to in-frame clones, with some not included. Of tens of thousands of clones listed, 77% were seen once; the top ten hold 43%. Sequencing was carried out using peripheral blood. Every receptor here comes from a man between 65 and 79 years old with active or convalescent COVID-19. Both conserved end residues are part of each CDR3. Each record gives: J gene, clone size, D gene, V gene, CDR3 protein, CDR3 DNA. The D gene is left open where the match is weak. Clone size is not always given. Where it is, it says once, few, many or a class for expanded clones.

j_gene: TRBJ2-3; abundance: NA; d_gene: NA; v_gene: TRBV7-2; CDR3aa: CASSLSRAGTSTDTQYF; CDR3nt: TGTGCCAGCAGCTTAAGTCGAGCGGGCACTAGCACAGATACGCAGTATTTT
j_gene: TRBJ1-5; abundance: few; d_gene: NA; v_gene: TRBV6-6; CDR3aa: CASSYSEGAQPQHF; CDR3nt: TGTGCCAGCAGTTACTCGGAGGGTGCCCAGCCCCAGCATTTT
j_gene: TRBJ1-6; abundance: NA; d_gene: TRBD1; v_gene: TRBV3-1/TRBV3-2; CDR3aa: CASSQGVQGGQGNSPLHF; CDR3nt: TGTGCCAGCAGCCAAGGGGTGCAGGGGGGACAGGGGAATTCACCCCTCCACTTT
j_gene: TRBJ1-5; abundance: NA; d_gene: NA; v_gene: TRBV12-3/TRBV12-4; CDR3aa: CASSLSSEQPQHF; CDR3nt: TGTGCCAGCAGTTTATCGAGCGAACAGCCCCAGCATTTT
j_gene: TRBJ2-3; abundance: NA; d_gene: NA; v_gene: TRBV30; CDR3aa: CAWSVYPGYTDTQYF; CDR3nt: TGTGCCTGGAGTGTCTATCCGGGGTACACAGATACGCAGTATTTT
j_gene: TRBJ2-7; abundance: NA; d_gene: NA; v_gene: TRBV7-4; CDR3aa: CASSWGHYYEQYF; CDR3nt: TGTGCCAGCAGCTGGGGACACTACTACGAGCAGTACTTC
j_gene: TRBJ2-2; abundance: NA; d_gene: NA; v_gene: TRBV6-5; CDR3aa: CASRVYGDSGELFF; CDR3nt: TGTGCCAGCAGGGTCTACGGGGACTCCGGGGAGCTGTTTTTT
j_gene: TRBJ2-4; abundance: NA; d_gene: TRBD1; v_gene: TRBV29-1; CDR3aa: CSGRDSKNIQYF; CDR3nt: TGCAGCGGTAGGGACAGCAAAAACATTCAGTACTTC
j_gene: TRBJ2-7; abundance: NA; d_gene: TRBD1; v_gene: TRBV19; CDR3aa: CASSGQGRTEQYF; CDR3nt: TGTGCCAGTAGTGGACAGGGTAGAACCGAGCAGTACTTC
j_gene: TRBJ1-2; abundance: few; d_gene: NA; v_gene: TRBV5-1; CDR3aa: CASSRHRAPYGYTF; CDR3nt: TGCGCCAGCAGCCGCCACAGGGCCCCATATGGCTACACCTTC
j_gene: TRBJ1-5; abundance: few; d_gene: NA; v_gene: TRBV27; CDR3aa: CASSPLTGYQPQHF; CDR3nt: TGTGCCAGCAGTCCCTTGACGGGGTACCAGCCCCAGCATTTT
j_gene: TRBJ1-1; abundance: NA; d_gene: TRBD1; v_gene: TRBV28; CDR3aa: CASSFGRGREYTEAFF; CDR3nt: TGTGCCAGCAGTTTCGGCAGGGGGCGCGAATACACTGAAGCTTTCTTT
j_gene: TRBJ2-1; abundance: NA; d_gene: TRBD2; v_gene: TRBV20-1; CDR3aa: CSASNTRSGGYNEQFF; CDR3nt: TGCAGTGCTAGTAACACCCGCAGCGGGGGATACAATGAGCAGTTCTTC
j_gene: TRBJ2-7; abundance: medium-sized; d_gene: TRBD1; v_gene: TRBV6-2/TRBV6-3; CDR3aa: CASSYPTGETYEQYF; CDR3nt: TGTGCCAGCAGTTATCCGACAGGGGAGACCTACGAGCAGTACTTC
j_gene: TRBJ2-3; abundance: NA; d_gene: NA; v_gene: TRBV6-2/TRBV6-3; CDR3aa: CASSSFGTRTDTQYF; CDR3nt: TGTGCCAGCAGTTCATTCGGGACAAGGACAGATACGCAGTATTTT
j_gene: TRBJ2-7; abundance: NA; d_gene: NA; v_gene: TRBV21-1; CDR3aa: CASSKARLYEQYF; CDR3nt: TGTGCCAGCAGCAAGGCCAGGCTCTACGAGCAGTACTTC